The clone carrying this T cell receptor beta chain was seen a few times. Its antigen is unknown. CDR1 and CDR2 from the germline V gene are KGHSY and FQNENV. This CDR3 spans 15 amino acids. Trimming shortened V by 3 bases and J by 3 bases, and 14 bases separated the two germline ends. The sample comes from a study of identical twins. Study-wide findings and caveats: Invariant populations such as MAIT and iNKT cells could partly muddle zero-insertion analyses. Out-of-frame TCR alpha sharing observed in monozygotic twins exceeded model estimates.

Unique molecular identifiers were present on the cDNA, and a universal primer site came from template switching. TCRdb redid the calling of the 5' RACE reads with MiXCR, one entry per CDR3 protein. In the table there are under 350,000 distinct CDR3 sequences, more than 8% of which are singletons. These data were also filed under a second study, of yellow fever vaccine responses in identical twins. That study adds: Vaccine T cell responses of twins reportedly seemed partly convergent and partly personalized.

This TCR came from a woman between 18 and 30 years old in good health. The sample taken for sequencing was CD8+ T cells sorted from blood. V and J are TRBV16 and TRBJ2-5, with a tentative D call TRBD1 (6 bases). As DNA, the CDR3 is TGTGCCAGCAGCCAGACCGGGACAAACAAAGAGACCCAGTACTTC. This codes for CASSQTGTNKETQYF.